A single sample is the source of the 21 T cell receptor beta chains below, sequenced in a study of blood T cell repertoires in COVID-19. The repertoire was sequenced with immunoSEQ multiplex PCR; TCRdb's copy has only in-frame clones and lacks some. The sample has tens of thousands of clones, roughly 89% seen once. Material for sequencing was peripheral blood. The receptors originated from a man aged 40-49 years with COVID-19, enrolled during active disease.

This chain joins TRBV10-3 and TRBJ1-1; 9 bases are shared with TRBD1. Germline V CDR1 and CDR2: ENHRY, SYGVKD. This CDR3 region has 15 residues. Losses at the gene ends were 3 bases for V and 4 bases for J; bases not matched to a gene: 6. The CDR3 spells CAISDRTGVGTEAFF. For the CDR3, the DNA is TGTGCCATCAGTGACAGGACAGGGGTGGGCACTGAAGCTTTCTTT.

This CDR3 is CSVAFTEAFF. CDR3 coding DNA: TGCAGCGTTGCCTTCACTGAAGCTTTCTTT. The genes are TRBV29-1 and TRBJ1-1; D remains ambiguous. Trimming removed 4 bases at V and 4 bases at J, with 4 bases between. Looked up from germline, CDR1 is SQVTM and CDR2 is ANQGSEA. The CDR3 consists of 10 residues. The entire variable domain, with the rest obtained from reference TRBV29-1 and TRBJ1-1, is as follows: SAVISQKPSRDICQRGTSLTIQCQVDSQVTMMFWYRQQPGQSLTLIATANQGSEATYESGFVIDKFPISRPNLTFSTLTVSNMSPEDSSIYLCSVAFTEAFFGQGTRLTVV.

V usage is TRBV7-9 and J usage is TRBJ1-1, with D uncertain. CDR1 and CDR2 (germline): SEHNR, FQNEAQ (reference sequence). This CDR3 is built from 14 residues. With 4 bases removed from V and 1 base from J, the gap between germline ends came to 10 bases. The CDR3 sequence is CASSSRHKNTEAFF. The CDR3 region has the DNA TGTGCCAGCAGCTCCCGACACAAGAACACTGAAGCTTTCTTT.

The CDR3: CASSPRDSPKLFF. CDR3 DNA sequence: TGTGCCAGCTCACCCCGGGACAGCCCAAAACTGTTTTTT. This chain connects TRBV18 to TRBJ1-4; 7 positions agree with TRBD1. CDR1 is KGHSH and CDR2 is LQKENI in the germline V gene. The CDR3 is made up of 13 amino acids. The V gene end was trimmed by 3 bases and the J gene end by 10 bases; junction bases not matched to a gene: 5.

V is TRBV10-3 and J is TRBJ1-2; 8 positions match TRBD1. Germline-derived CDR1 and CDR2 are ENHRY and SYGVKD. With 6 bases clipped from V and 6 bases from J, the junction kept 6 bases outside the gene matches. CDR3 length: 13 amino acids. This chain's CDR3 is CAIRQGGGNGYTF. The CDR3 nucleotides are TGTGCCATCAGACAGGGGGGCGGCAATGGCTACACCTTC.

V usage is TRBV2 and J usage is TRBJ2-5; maybe TRBD2 (6 bases). The CDR3 totals 17 residues. V was cut by 6 bases and J by 0 bases, with 20 bases left in between. Germline V gene sequence: CDR1 SNHLY, CDR2 FYNNEI. In DNA, the CDR3 is TGTGCCAGCAGCGCTTCAACCGGGACTTTGTACCAAGAGACCCAGTACTTC. Its translation: CASSASTGTLYQETQYF. Full variable domain (remainder filled in from reference TRBV2 and TRBJ2-5): EPEVTQTPSHQVTQMGQEVILRCVPISNHLYFYWYRQILGQKVEFLVSFYNNEISEKSEIFDDQFSVERPDGSNFTLKIRSTKLEDSAMYFCASSASTGTLYQETQYFGPGTRLLVL.

With respect to this clone: At one end, the junction sequence differs from germline, possibly due to a read error. This chain links TRBV2 with TRBJ2-7; 10 nucleotides align to TRBD2. CDR3 length: 13 amino acids. Germline values: CDR1 SNHLY, CDR2 FYNNEI. CDR3: CASRAGTSASSSF. The CDR3 DNA is TGTGCCAGCAGAGCCGGGACTAGCGCGTCTTCGAGCTTC.

J is TRBJ1-3 and V is TRBV24-1, with TRBD1 matching over 9 bases. The CDR3 runs 16 residues. After removal of 4 bases from V and 4 bases from J, the junction contained 7 bases not matched to a gene. The germline CDR1 and CDR2 sequences are KGHDR and SFDVKD. The CDR3 DNA is TGTGCCACCAGTGAACAAGGGACAGGGACGGGAAACACCATATATTTT. This translates into CATSEQGTGTGNTIYF.

This rearrangement joins TRBV5-1 to TRBJ2-1, with TRBD2 matching 11 bases. Per the germline V gene, CDR1 is SGHRS and CDR2 is YFSETQ. After removal of 3 bases from V and 6 bases from J, the junction contained 5 bases not matched to a gene. This CDR3 spans 15 amino acids. This chain's CDR3 is CASSSSGLAVNEQFF. In nucleotides, the CDR3 is TGCGCCAGCAGCTCCTCGGGACTAGCGGTCAATGAGCAGTTCTTC.

The V gene is TRBV3-1 (or the pseudogene TRBV3-2), the J gene TRBJ2-3; no reliable D call. Germline CDR1 reads LGHDT; CDR2 reads YNNKEL (reference sequence). The length of the CDR3 is 17 residues. The V gene lost 7 bases and the J gene lost 0 bases, with 20 bases spanning the gap. CDR3 coding DNA: TGTGCCAGCATTTCGCTTCGAATCACGACTAGCACAGATACGCAGTATTTT. It encodes CASISLRITTSTDTQYF.

This rearrangement joins TRBV28 to TRBJ2-5; D is undetermined. This CDR3 has 13 residues. Trimming pared 2 bases from V and 3 bases from J, leaving 7 bases between. The germline V gene has CDR1 MDHEN and CDR2 SYDVKM. The CDR3 coding sequence is TGTGCCAGCAGTTTACTAGTGAAAGAGACCCAGTACTTC. Its translation: CASSLLVKETQYF.

This rearrangement joins TRBV3-1 (or the pseudogene TRBV3-2) to TRBJ2-5, with 10 positions matching TRBD2. V dropped 6 bases and J dropped 0; count of bases not matched to a gene: 7. CDR1 is LGHDT, CDR2 YNNKEL, per germline (reference sequence). The length of the CDR3 is 16 residues. The CDR3 nucleotides read TGTGCCAGCAGTACTAGCGGGGAGGGGTACCAAGAGACCCAGTACTTC. Its translation is CASSTSGEGYQETQYF.

This sequence joins TRBV7-2 and TRBJ2-3, with D possibly being TRBD2 (7 bases). This CDR3 region has 18 residues. Germline V gives CDR1 SGHTA, CDR2 FQGNSA. V lost 1 base to trimming and J lost 4 bases, with 21 bases between them. The CDR3 bases are TGTGCCAGCAGCTTAGTAGGGGGGGGCAGGGGCCGCGCAGATACGCAGTATTTT. Translated, it gives CASSLVGGGRGRADTQYF.

This clone was counted a few times. The rearrangement uses TRBV14 and TRBJ1-6, with a tentative D call TRBD1 (5 bases). V was trimmed by 4 bases and J by 8 bases, leaving 15 bases between them. This CDR3 has 15 amino acids. CDR1 is SGHDN, CDR2 FVKESK, per germline. CDR3 residues: CASSRRGGSDSPLHF. The CDR3 DNA follows: TGTGCCAGCAGCCGCCGGGGGGGTAGCGATTCACCCCTCCACTTT.

This sequence joins TRBV19 and TRBJ1-2; possibly TRBD1 for D (6 bases). The germline V and J ends were trimmed by 7 bases and 4 bases, with 13 bases remaining between them. The V gene's germline CDR1 is LNHDA and CDR2 SQIVND (reference sequence). The length of the CDR3 is 13 residues. CDR3 protein: CASTIQGSYGYTF. As DNA, the CDR3 is TGTGCCAGTACGATACAGGGATCCTATGGCTACACCTTC.

V gene TRBV2 combines with J gene TRBJ1-5; 8 bases match TRBD1. J lost 3 bases, V lost 6 bases, and 7 bases had no gene match. The germline V gene has CDR1 SNHLY and CDR2 FYNNEI. The CDR3 is 15 residues long. The CDR3 spells CASSRQGSDNQPQHF. The CDR3 nucleotides are TGTGCCAGCAGCCGACAGGGGTCCGACAATCAGCCCCAGCATTTT.

The J gene is TRBJ1-4, the V gene TRBV5-6, with D perhaps TRBD1 (6 bases). V was pared by 2 bases and J by 8 bases, with 13 bases between. This CDR3 has 14 residues. Germline lookup yields CDR1 SGHDT and CDR2 YYEEEE. The CDR3 DNA reads TGTGCCAGCAGCTTAACAGGGTATTCGGAAAAACTGTTTTTT. Amino acids: CASSLTGYSEKLFF.

This rearrangement joins TRBV3-1 (or the pseudogene TRBV3-2) to TRBJ1-2; 7 nucleotides match TRBD1. Trimming removed 3 bases from V and 0 bases from J; junction bases left unmatched: 4. Germline loops: CDR1 LGHDT, CDR2 YNNKEL (reference sequence). The CDR3 totals 15 residues. The CDR3 DNA sequence: TGTGCCAGCAGCCACCCGACAGGGACTAACTATGGCTACACCTTC. It specifies CASSHPTGTNYGYTF.

The chain has TRBV5-6 and TRBJ1-1; tentatively, D is TRBD1 (6 bases). Germline CDR1 reads SGHDT; CDR2 reads YYEEEE. This CDR3 is built from 14 residues. V was pared by 0 bases and J by 1 base, with 7 bases between. The CDR3: CASSLEQGNTEAFF. The DNA for the CDR3 is TGTGCCAGCAGCTTGGAACAGGGGAACACTGAAGCTTTCTTT.

This chain joins TRBV18 and TRBJ1-2, with 8 bases aligning to TRBD1. CDR3 length equals 15 residues. J lost 1 base, V lost 2 bases, and 3 bases had no gene match. Germline V gene sequence: CDR1 KGHSH, CDR2 LQKENI. The CDR3 nucleotides read TGTGCCAGCTCACCAGGGACAGGAAATAACTATGGCTACACCTTC. Protein sequence: CASSPGTGNNYGYTF.

The V and J genes are TRBV30 and TRBJ2-2, with D maybe TRBD1 (6 bases). This CDR3 has 12 amino acids. Germline V lookup: CDR1 GTSNPN, CDR2 SVGIG (reference sequence). CDR3: CARDTRSGELFF. CDR3 sequence (DNA): TGTGCACGGGACACTCGGTCCGGGGAGCTGTTTTTT.